This TCR beta chain was profiled in a study of blood T cell repertoires in COVID-19 (dated by TCRdb to 2020 to 2021). About the investigation overall: Samples covering the acute and convalescent phases of COVID-19 were provided by collaborators in the United States, Italy and Spain. The material from the prospective study consisted of cDNA or gDNA derived from T cells, B-cell-depleted T cells, or PBMCs. Deeply sampled blood TCRbeta repertoires from subjects exposed to, actively infected with, or recovered from COVID-19 were included in the dataset. A freely available public database, intended as a resource for researchers studying the immune response to SARS-CoV-2, is where the repertoires were released. The samples were drawn from the first 160 participants of the ongoing ImmuneRACE study and from over 950 subjects provided by 6 global collaborators. A de-identified subject ID, COVID-19 status, age in years and sex were almost always included in the sample metadata. Where available, HLA class I and class II types were taken from metadata supplied by the sample provider and were not determined by assay-based typing. On the study overall, not on this receptor specifically: How much clinical and demographic metadata was included differed by source and by participant, and the metadata was provided uncurated.

Collaborating institutions collected whole blood in K2EDTA tubes following their own protocols. For TCRbeta analysis, collaborator samples were shipped as frozen whole blood, as isolated PBMCs, or as DNA extracted from either sample type. The immunoSEQ Assay, a bias-controlled multiplex PCR, was used to amplify TCRbeta CDR3 regions from genomic DNA. Processing in the source paper ran as follows. The number of nucleated cells in each sample was estimated by amplification of reference gene primers within the assay. To quantify the absolute abundance of each unique TCRbeta CDR3 rearrangement, sequence reads were collapsed and filtered. For each sample, productive Simpson clonality was calculated by taking the square root of Simpson's diversity index across productive rearrangements. In TCRdb, the immuneACCESS table is reduced to in-frame sequences with V and J assigned. These tables do not hold every clone; where another copy was compared, an unresolved V gene accounts for under half, and the others remain unexplained. V and J calls and clone size are those listed in that table; D and trimming were worked out from the DNA. Counted in this sample were around 130,000 clones; approximately 82% of them appeared once. The top ten clonotypes cover roughly 10% of the sample.

Of note for this clone: The specificity of this receptor is unknown. No much larger clone exists at a distance of one base, and base qualities are not known.

The clonotype was recovered from a man in his forties with active or convalescent COVID-19. Sequences were obtained from peripheral blood.

The nucleotides are TGTGCCAGCAGCCCTGGGATAGCGGGGGGGCTAGGATTCCGGGAGCTGTTTTTT. This yields the protein CASSPGIAGGLGFRELFF. This receptor chain uses TRBV5-4 and TRBJ2-2, and 11 bases in between align with TRBD2. The CDR3 numbers 18 residues from cysteine through phenylalanine. The DNA shown is the 54-base CDR3, in frame from base 1. From V the trimming removes 4 bases and from J it removes 9 bases, while the gene matches leave 17 bases of the junction unaccounted for. From the germline V gene (reference sequence), CDR1 is SGHNT and CDR2 is YYREEE. Where the CDR3 stops, the reference TRBV5-4 and TRBJ2-2 genes take over; the full variable domain is ETGVTQSPTHLIKTRGQQVTLRCSSQSGHNTVSWYQQALGQGPQFIFQYYREEENGRGNFPPRFSGLQFPNYSSELNVNALELDDSALYLCASSPGIAGGLGFRELFFGEGSRLTVL.